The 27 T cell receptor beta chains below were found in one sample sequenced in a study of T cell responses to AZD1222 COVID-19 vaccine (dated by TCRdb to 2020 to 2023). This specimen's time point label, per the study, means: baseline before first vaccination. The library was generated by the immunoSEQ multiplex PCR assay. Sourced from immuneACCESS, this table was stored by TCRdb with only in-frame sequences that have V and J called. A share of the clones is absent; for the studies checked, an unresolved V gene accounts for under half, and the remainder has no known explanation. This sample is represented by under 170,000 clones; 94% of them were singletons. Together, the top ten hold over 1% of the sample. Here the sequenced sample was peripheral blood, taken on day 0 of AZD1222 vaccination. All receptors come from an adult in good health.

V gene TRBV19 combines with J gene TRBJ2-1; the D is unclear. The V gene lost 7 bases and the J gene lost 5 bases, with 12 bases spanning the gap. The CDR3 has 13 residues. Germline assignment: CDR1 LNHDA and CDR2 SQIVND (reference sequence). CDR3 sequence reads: CASTEGEHNEQFF. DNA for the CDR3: TGTGCCAGTACTGAAGGAGAACACAATGAGCAGTTCTTC. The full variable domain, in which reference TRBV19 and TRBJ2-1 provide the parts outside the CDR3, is DGGITQSPKYLFRKEGQNVTLSCEQNLNHDAMYWYRQDPGQGLRLIYYSQIVNDFQKGDIAEGYSVSREKKESFPLTVTSAQKNPTAFYLCASTEGEHNEQFFGPGTRLTVL.

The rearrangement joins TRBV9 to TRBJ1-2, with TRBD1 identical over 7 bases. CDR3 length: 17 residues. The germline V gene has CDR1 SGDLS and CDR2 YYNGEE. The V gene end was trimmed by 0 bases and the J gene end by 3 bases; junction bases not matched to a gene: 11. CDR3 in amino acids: CASSVGLTGVDDYGYTF. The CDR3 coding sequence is TGTGCCAGCAGCGTAGGCTTAACAGGGGTGGACGACTATGGCTACACCTTC.

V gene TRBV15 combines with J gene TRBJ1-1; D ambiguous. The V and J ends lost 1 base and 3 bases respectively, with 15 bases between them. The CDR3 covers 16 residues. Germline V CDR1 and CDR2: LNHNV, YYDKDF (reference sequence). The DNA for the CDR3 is TGTGCCACCAGCAGAGGGTTCGGGCAGCTAGACACTGAAGCTTTCTTT. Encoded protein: CATSRGFGQLDTEAFF. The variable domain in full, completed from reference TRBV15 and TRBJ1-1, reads DAMVIQNPRYQVTQFGKPVTLSCSQTLNHNVMYWYQQKSSQAPKLLFHYYDKDFNNEADTPDNFQSRRPNTSFCFLDIRSPGLGDTAMYLCATSRGFGQLDTEAFFGQGTRLTVV.

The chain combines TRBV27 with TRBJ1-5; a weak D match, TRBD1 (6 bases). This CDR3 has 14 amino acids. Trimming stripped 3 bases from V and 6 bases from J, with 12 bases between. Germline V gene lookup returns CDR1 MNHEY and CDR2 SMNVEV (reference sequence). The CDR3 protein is CASSFSGASQPQHF. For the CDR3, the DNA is TGTGCCAGCAGTTTTTCGGGGGCTTCTCAGCCCCAGCATTTT.

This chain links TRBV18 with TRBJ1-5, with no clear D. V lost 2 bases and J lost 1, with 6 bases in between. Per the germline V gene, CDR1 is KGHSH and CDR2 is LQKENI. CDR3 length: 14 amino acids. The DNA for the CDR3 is TGTGCCAGCTCACCAGAAAGGAGCAATCAGCCCCAGCATTTT. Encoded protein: CASSPERSNQPQHF.

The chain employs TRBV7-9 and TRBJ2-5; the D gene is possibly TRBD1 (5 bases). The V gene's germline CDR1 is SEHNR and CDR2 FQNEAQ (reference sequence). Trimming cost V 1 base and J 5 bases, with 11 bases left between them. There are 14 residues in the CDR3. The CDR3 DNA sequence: TGTGCCAGCAGCTTAGGGGGCACGACGGAGACCCAGTACTTC. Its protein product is CASSLGGTTETQYF.

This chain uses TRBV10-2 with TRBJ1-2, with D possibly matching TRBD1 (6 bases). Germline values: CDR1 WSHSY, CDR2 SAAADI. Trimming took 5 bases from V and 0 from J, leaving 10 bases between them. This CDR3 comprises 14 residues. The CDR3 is CASSNRDPNYGYTF. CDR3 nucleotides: TGCGCCAGCAGTAACAGGGACCCTAACTATGGCTACACCTTC.

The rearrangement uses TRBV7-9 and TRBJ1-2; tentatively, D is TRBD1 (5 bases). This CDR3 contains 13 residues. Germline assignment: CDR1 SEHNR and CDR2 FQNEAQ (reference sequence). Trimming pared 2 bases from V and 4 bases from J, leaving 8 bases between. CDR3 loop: CASSLQGSYGYTF. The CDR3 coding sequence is TGTGCCAGCAGCTTACAGGGATCCTATGGCTACACCTTC.

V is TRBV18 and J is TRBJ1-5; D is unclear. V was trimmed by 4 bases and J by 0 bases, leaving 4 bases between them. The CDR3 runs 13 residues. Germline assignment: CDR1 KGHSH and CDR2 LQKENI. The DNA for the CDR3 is TGTGCCAGCTCACAGTATAGCAATCAGCCCCAGCATTTT. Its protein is CASSQYSNQPQHF.

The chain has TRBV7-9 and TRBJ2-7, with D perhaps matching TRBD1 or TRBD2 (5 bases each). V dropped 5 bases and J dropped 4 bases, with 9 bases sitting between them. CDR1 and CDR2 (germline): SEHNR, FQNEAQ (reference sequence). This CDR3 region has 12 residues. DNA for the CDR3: TGTGCCAGCAGCCAGGGACCTTACGAGCAGTACGTC. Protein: CASSQGPYEQYV.

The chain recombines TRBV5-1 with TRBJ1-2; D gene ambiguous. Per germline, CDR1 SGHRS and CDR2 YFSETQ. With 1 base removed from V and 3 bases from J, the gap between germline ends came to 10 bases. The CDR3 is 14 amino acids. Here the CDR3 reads CASSLSWQDYGYTF. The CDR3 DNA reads TGCGCCAGCAGCTTGTCCTGGCAGGACTATGGCTACACCTTC.

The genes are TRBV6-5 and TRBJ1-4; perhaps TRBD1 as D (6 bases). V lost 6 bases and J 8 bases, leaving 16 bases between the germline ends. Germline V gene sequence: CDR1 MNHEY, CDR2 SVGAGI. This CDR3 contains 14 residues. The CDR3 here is CASRLDRPKEKLFF. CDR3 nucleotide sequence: TGTGCCAGCAGGCTGGACAGACCAAAGGAAAAACTGTTTTTT.

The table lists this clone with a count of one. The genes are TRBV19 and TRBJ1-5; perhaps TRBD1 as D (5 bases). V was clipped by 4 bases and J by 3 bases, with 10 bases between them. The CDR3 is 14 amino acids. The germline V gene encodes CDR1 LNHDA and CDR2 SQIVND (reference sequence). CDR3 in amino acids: CASSTDSYNQPQHF. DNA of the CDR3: TGTGCCAGTAGTACAGACAGTTACAATCAGCCCCAGCATTTT.

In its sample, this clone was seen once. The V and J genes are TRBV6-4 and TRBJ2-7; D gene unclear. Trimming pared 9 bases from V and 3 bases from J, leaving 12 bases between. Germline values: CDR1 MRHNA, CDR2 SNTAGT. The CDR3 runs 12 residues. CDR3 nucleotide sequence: TGTGCCAGTACCCCGAAGGGCTACGAGCAGTACGTC. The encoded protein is CASTPKGYEQYV.

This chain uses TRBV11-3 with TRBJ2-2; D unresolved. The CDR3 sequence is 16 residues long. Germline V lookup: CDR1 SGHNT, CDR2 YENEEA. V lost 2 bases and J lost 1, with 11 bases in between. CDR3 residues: CASSLWAVLNTGELFF. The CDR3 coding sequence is TGTGCCAGCAGCTTATGGGCGGTGCTGAACACCGGGGAGCTGTTTTTT. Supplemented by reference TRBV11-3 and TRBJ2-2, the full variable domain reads EAGVVQSPRYKIIEKKQPVAFWCNPISGHNTLYWYLQNLGQGPELLIRYENEEAVDDSQLPKDRFSAERLKGVDSTLKIQPAELGDSAVYLCASSLWAVLNTGELFFGEGSRLTVL.

CDR3 sequence reads: CASSQGGRGIRSGNTIYF. The CDR3 nucleotides are TGCGCCAGCAGCCAAGGGGGGAGGGGGATTCGGTCTGGAAACACCATATATTTT. The chain employs TRBV4-1 and TRBJ1-3; a possible D gene is TRBD1 (6 bases). CDR3 length: 18 residues. Trimming cost V 1 base and J 1 base, with 17 bases left between them. The germline CDR1 and CDR2 sequences are MGHRA and YSYEKL.

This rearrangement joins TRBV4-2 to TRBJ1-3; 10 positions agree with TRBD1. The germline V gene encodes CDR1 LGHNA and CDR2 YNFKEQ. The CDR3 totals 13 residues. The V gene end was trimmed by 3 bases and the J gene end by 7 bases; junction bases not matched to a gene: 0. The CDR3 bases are TGTGCCAGCAGCCAGACAGGGGGCAACACCATATATTTT. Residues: CASSQTGGNTIYF.

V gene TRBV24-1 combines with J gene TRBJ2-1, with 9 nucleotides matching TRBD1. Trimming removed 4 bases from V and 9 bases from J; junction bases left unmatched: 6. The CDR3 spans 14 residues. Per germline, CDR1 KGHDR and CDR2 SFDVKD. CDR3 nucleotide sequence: TGTGCCACCAGTGAAGGACAGGGGAATGGTGAGCAGTTCTTC. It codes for CATSEGQGNGEQFF.

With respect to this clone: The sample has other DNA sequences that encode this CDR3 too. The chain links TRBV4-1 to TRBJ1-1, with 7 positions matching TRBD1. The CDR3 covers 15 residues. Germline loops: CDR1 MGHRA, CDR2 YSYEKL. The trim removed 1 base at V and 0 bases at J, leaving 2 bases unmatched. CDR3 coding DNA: TGCGCCAGCAGCCAAGGGACAGGACTGAACACTGAAGCTTTCTTT. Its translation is CASSQGTGLNTEAFF.

The CDR3 sequence: CASSAGQEGGYTF. The CDR3 nucleotides read TGCGCCAGCAGTGCCGGACAGGAGGGGGGCTACACCTTC. The chain is built from TRBV10-2 and TRBJ1-2, with TRBD1 matching 7 bases. The CDR3 is made up of 13 amino acids. V was clipped by 4 bases and J by 8 bases; unmatched bases: 7. Germline V gives CDR1 WSHSY, CDR2 SAAADI.

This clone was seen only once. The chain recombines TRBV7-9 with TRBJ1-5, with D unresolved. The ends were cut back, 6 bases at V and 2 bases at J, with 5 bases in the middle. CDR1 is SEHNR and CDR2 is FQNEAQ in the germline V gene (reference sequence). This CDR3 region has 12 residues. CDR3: CASRGGNQPQHF. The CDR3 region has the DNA TGTGCCAGCAGAGGAGGCAATCAGCCCCAGCATTTT.

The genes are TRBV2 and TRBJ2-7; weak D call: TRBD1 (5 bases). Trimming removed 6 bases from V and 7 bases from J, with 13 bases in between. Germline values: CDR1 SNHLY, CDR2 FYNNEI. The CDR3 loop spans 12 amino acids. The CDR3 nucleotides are TGTGCCAGCAGCCAAACAGGTGTAGAGCAGTACGTC. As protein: CASSQTGVEQYV.

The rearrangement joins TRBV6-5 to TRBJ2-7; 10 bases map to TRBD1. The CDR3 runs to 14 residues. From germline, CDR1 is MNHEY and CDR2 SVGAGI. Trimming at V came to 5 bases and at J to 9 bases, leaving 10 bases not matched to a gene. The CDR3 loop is CASSTRQGAGGQYV. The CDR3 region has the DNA TGTGCCAGCAGTACCCGACAGGGGGCGGGTGGGCAGTACGTC.

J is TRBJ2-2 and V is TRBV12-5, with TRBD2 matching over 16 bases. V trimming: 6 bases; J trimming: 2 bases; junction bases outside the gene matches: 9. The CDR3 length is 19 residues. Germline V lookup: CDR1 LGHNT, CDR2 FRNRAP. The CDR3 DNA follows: TGTGCTAGTGGCGCCGGGACTAGCGGGAGGGCCGAAAACACCGGGGAGCTGTTTTTT. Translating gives CASGAGTSGRAENTGELFF.

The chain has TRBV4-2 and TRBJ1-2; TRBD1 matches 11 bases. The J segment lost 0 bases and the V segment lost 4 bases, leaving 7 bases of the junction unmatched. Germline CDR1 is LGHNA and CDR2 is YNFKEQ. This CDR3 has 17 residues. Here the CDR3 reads CASSLRTGGVSNYGYTF. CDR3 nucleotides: TGTGCCAGCAGCCTGCGGACAGGGGGCGTCTCTAACTATGGCTACACCTTC.

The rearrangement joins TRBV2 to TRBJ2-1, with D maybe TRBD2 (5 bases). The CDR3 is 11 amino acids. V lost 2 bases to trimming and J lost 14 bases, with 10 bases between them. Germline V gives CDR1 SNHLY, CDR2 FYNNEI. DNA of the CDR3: TGTGCCAGCAGTGAATGGGCCGGGGAGTTCTTC. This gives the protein CASSEWAGEFF.

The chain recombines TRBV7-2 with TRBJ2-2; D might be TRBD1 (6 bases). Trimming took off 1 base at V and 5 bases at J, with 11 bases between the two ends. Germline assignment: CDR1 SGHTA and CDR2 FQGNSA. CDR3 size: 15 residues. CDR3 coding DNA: TGTGCCAGCAGCTTAGTAGGGACACTGACCGGGGAGCTGTTTTTT. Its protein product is CASSLVGTLTGELFF.